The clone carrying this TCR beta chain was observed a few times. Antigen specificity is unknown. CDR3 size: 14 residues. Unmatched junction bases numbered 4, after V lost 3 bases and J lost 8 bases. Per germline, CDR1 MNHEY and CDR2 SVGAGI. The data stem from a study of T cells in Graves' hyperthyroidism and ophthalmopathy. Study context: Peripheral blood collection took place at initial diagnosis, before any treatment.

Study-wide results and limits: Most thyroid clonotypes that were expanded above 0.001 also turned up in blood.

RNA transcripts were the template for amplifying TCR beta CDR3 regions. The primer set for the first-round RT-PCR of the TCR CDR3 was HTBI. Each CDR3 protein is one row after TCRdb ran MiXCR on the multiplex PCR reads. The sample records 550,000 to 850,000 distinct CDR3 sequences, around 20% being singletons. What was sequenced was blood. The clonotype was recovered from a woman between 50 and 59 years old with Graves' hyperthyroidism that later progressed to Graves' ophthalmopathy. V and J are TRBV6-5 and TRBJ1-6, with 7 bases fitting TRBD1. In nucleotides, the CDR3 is TGTGCCAGCAGTTATCGCACAGGGGATTCACCCCTCCACTTT. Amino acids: CASSYRTGDSPLHF.